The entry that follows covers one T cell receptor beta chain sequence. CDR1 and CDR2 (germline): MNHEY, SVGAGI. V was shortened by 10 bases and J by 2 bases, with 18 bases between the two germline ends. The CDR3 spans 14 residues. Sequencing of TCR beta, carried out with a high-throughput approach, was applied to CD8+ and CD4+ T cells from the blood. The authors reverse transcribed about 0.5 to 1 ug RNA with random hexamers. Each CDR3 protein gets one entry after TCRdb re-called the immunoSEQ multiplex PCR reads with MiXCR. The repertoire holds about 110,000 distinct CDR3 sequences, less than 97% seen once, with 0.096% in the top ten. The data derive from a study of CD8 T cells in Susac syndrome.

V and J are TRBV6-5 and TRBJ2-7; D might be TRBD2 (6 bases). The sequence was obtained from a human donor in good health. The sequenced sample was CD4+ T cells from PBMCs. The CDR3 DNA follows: TGTGCCACTACGAATAGCGGTCCCCCCTACGAGCAGTACTTC. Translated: CATTNSGPPYEQYF.